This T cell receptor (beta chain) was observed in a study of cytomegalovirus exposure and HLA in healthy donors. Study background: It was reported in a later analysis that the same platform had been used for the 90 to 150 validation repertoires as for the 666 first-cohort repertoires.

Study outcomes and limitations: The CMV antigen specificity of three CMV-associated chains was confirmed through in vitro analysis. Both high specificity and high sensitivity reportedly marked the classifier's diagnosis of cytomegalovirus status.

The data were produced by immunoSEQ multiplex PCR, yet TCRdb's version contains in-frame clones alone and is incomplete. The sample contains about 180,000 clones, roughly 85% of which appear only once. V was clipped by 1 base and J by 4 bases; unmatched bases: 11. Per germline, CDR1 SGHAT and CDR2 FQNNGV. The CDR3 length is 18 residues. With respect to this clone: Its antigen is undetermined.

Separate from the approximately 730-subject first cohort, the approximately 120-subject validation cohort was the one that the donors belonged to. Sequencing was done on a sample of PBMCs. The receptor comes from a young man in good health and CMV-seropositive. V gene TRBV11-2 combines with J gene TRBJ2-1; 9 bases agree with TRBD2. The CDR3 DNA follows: TGTGCCAGCAGCTTAGTTAAGGGGGGGACTAGCCCGTACAATGAGCAGTTCTTC. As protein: CASSLVKGGTSPYNEQFF.